Listed here is a single T cell receptor (beta chain). This clone was recorded once. Its antigen remains unidentified. No per-base quality is available; no much larger clone lies one base away. This record comes from a study of blood T cell repertoires in COVID-19 (dated by TCRdb to between 2020 and 2021). As for the study more broadly: Collaborator samples came from the United States, Italy and Spain and covered acute and convalescent phases of COVID-19. The material from the prospective study consisted of cDNA or gDNA derived from T cells, B-cell-depleted T cells, or PBMCs. The dataset comprised deeply sampled blood TCRbeta repertoires from subjects exposed to, actively infected with, or recovered from COVID-19. A freely available public database, intended as a resource for researchers studying the immune response to SARS-CoV-2, is where the repertoires were released. The samples were drawn from two sources: the first 160 participants of the ongoing ImmuneRACE study, and 1,254 subjects contributed by 6 global collaborators. Nearly every sample came with metadata listing a de-identified subject ID, COVID-19 status, age in years and sex. Where HLA class I and class II types were available, the types were taken from metadata supplied by the sample provider, not from assay-based typing. Overall results and qualifications from the work: The quantity of clinical and demographic metadata differed by source and by participant and was supplied without curation.

Participants in the prospective study were enrolled through a virtual design, were aged about 18 to 100 years, and lived in approximately 25 United States geographic areas. To assign participants to cohorts, the prospective study relied on clinical history that participants themselves reported in a screening survey and a study questionnaire. Exposed participants had been in contact, within 2 weeks of entering the study, with a person who had a PCR-confirmed or clinician-diagnosed case of COVID-19. In the prospective study, whole blood, serum and a nasopharyngeal or oropharyngeal swab were collected from each participant by mobile phlebotomists. Prospective study participants could optionally give additional blood draws and questionnaires over an approximately 2-month period. Before DNA extraction, blood samples from the prospective study were shipped at room temperature or frozen. The immunoSEQ Assay, a bias-controlled multiplex PCR, was used to amplify TCRbeta CDR3 regions from genomic DNA. On the study's bioinformatics: Within the assay, amplification of reference gene primers was used to estimate how many nucleated cells each sample contained. To quantify the absolute abundance of each unique TCRbeta CDR3 rearrangement, sequence reads were collapsed and filtered. For each sample, productive Simpson clonality was calculated as the square root of Simpson's diversity index across productive rearrangements. In its TCRdb copy, this immuneACCESS table keeps in-frame sequences only and misses some clones. Where compared with another copy, unresolved V genes explain less than half of these, and the others have no known cause. V and J calls and clone size are copied from that table; D and trimming were computed from the DNA. This sample holds a few hundred thousand clones; around 83% were observed only once. The ten largest account for 6.6% of the sample.

The CDR3 measures 13 amino acids from cysteine to phenylalanine. The only DNA kept is the CDR3, 39 bases in frame from the first base. The V and J ends are trimmed by 3 bases and 8 bases, leaving 11 bases between them. In the germline V gene (reference sequence), CDR1 corresponds to LGHDT and CDR2 to YNNKEL. The TCR originated in a woman aged 50 to 60 who had been exposed to COVID-19. The V and J segments used are TRBV3-1 (or the pseudogene TRBV3-2) and TRBJ2-1; the D gene remains uncertain. Sequencing used PBMCs or T cells enriched from blood (not recorded which). The sequence in DNA is TGTGCCAGCAGCCATGAAGTAAGCGATGAGCAGTTCTTC. This codes for CASSHEVSDEQFF.